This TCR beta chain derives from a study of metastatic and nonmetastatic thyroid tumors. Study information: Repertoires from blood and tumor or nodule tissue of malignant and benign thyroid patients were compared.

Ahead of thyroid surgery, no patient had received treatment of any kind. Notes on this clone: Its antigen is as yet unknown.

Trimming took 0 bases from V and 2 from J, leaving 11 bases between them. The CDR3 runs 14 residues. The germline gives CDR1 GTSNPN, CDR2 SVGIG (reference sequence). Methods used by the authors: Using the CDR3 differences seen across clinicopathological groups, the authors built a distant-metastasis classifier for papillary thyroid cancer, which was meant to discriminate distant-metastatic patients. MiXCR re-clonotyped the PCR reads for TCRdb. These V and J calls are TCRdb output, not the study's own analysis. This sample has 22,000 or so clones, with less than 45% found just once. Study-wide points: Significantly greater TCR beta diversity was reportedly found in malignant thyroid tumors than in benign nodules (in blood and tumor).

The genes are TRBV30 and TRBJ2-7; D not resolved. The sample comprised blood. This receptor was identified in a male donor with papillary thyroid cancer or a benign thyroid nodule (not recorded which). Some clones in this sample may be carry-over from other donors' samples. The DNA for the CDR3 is TGTGCCTGGAGTGTATATCGGAGACCCTACGAGCAGTACTTC. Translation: CAWSVYRRPYEQYF.